These 21 T cell receptor beta chains originate from one sample sequenced in a study of long-term antiretroviral therapy in people with HIV. Sequencing used immunoSEQ v3.0 at survey level. Assay used: immunoSEQ multiplex PCR; TCRdb lists only in-frame clones, some missing. The data contain more than 35,000 clones, around 85% of them singletons. The sequencing used unsorted PBMCs, collected 1.5 years after starting antiretroviral therapy. These receptors came from a man aged 18 to 29 with HIV.

This chain uses TRBV2 with TRBJ2-1, with D hard to call. Germline CDR1 SNHLY, CDR2 FYNNEI. This CDR3 has 10 residues. V was cut by 3 bases and J by 7 bases, with 1 base left in between. The CDR3 here is CASSENEQFF. The CDR3 bases are TGTGCCAGCAGTGAGAATGAGCAGTTCTTC.

This sequence joins TRBV5-4 and TRBJ1-3; the D is unclear. In germline, CDR1 is SGHNT, CDR2 YYREEE (reference sequence). V lost 0 bases to trimming and J lost 6 bases, with 13 bases between them. The CDR3 is 15 residues long. The CDR3 spells CASSLDGQPLNTIYF. The CDR3 DNA follows: TGTGCCAGCAGCTTGGACGGCCAGCCTCTAAACACCATATATTTT.

The chain joins TRBV4-2 to TRBJ1-3; D ambiguous. Germline loops: CDR1 LGHNA, CDR2 YNFKEQ. This CDR3 has 15 residues. With 1 base removed from V and 2 bases from J, the gap between germline ends came to 9 bases. The CDR3 is CASSQGGGTGNTIYF. The CDR3 nucleotides are TGTGCCAGCAGCCAAGGAGGCGGGACTGGAAACACCATATATTTT.

This clone was observed a few times. The V call is TRBV28, the J call TRBJ2-2, with 9 bases lining up with TRBD2. The CDR3 loop spans 16 amino acids. Germline V gene sequence: CDR1 MDHEN, CDR2 SYDVKM. Trimming at V came to 5 bases and at J to 0 bases, leaving 4 bases not matched to a gene. The CDR3 region is CASSLSGSANTGELFF. DNA of the CDR3: TGTGCCAGCAGTCTTAGCGGGAGCGCGAACACCGGGGAGCTGTTTTTT.

The chain employs TRBV27 and TRBJ2-7; TRBD1 aligns across 10 bases. CDR1 MNHEY and CDR2 SMNVEV come from the germline V gene (reference sequence). The CDR3 has 14 residues. V dropped 6 bases and J dropped 0; count of bases not matched to a gene: 2. The CDR3 DNA reads TGTGCCAGCAGCCGACAGGGGGCCTCCTACGAGCAGTACTTC. Amino acids: CASSRQGASYEQYF.

The chain carries TRBV10-3 and TRBJ2-7; TRBD1 matches at 7 bases. CDR1 is ENHRY, CDR2 SYGVKD, per germline. With 4 bases clipped from V and 4 bases from J, the junction kept 4 bases outside the gene matches. This CDR3 comprises 13 residues. CDR3 region: CAISVDRVYEQYF. CDR3 coding DNA: TGTGCCATCAGTGTAGACAGGGTTTACGAGCAGTACTTC.

The chain carries TRBV6-1 and TRBJ1-2; D not certain. V was clipped by 3 bases and J by 8 bases, with 13 bases between them. The V gene's germline CDR1 is MNHNS and CDR2 SASEGT. The CDR3 is 13 residues long. CDR3 bases: TGTGCCAGCAGTGATCCCCCTCCGGGGGGCTACACCTTC. Its protein is CASSDPPPGGYTF.

The chain recombines TRBV27 with TRBJ2-2; D gene ambiguous. CDR1 is MNHEY and CDR2 is SMNVEV in the germline V gene (reference sequence). V dropped 2 bases and J dropped 0 bases, with 4 bases sitting between them. The CDR3 runs to 14 residues. CDR3 DNA sequence: TGTGCCAGCAGTTTAAACACGAACACCGGGGAGCTGTTTTTT. As protein: CASSLNTNTGELFF.

The J gene is TRBJ2-1, the V gene TRBV29-1; the match to TRBD2 covers 12 bases. Losses at the gene ends were 2 bases for V and 3 bases for J; bases not matched to a gene: 5. Germline CDR1 and CDR2: SQVTM and ANQGSEA. The CDR3 contains 16 residues. CDR3 in DNA: TGCAGCGTTGAACCTCGGACTAGCGGGAACTACAATGAGCAGTTCTTC. Its translation is CSVEPRTSGNYNEQFF.

The J gene is TRBJ2-7, the V gene TRBV20-1, with a weak D call TRBD1 (6 bases). V lost 5 bases to trimming and J lost 4 bases, with 9 bases between them. The CDR3 has 11 amino acids. In germline, CDR1 is DFQATT, CDR2 SNEGSKA (reference sequence). The CDR3 reads CSAPTGYEQYF. CDR3 nucleotides: TGCAGTGCTCCAACAGGGTACGAGCAGTACTTC.

The V gene is TRBV15, the J gene TRBJ2-7; 8 bases match TRBD1. V trimming: 9 bases; J trimming: 1 base; junction bases outside the gene matches: 5. CDR3 size: 13 residues. Per the germline V gene, CDR1 is LNHNV and CDR2 is YYDKDF (reference sequence). This CDR3 is CATRRDRSYEQYF. CDR3 in DNA: TGTGCCACTAGAAGGGACAGGTCCTACGAGCAGTACTTC. The full variable domain, completed using reference TRBV15 and TRBJ2-7, is DAMVIQNPRYQVTQFGKPVTLSCSQTLNHNVMYWYQQKSSQAPKLLFHYYDKDFNNEADTPDNFQSRRPNTSFCFLDIRSPGLGDTAMYLCATRRDRSYEQYFGPGTRLTVT.

J is TRBJ1-1 and V is TRBV29-1; D gene uncertain. Per germline, CDR1 SQVTM and CDR2 ANQGSEA. Trimming pared 1 base from V and 10 bases from J, leaving 10 bases between. The CDR3 loop spans 11 amino acids. In DNA, the CDR3 is TGCAGCGTTGAAGTTGGAGTTCGAGCTTTCTTT. It encodes CSVEVGVRAFF.

This rearrangement joins TRBV5-4 to TRBJ2-7; the D gene is possibly TRBD1 (6 bases). CDR1 SGHNT and CDR2 YYREEE come from the germline V gene (reference sequence). The CDR3 runs 14 residues. Trimming left V 3 bases short and J 7 bases short, with 17 bases between. For the CDR3, the DNA is TGTGCCAGCAGCTATGCGGACAGCTCTGGTGAGCAGTACTTC. It yields the protein CASSYADSSGEQYF. The whole variable domain, remainder taken from reference TRBV5-4 and TRBJ2-7, is ETGVTQSPTHLIKTRGQQVTLRCSSQSGHNTVSWYQQALGQGPQFIFQYYREEENGRGNFPPRFSGLQFPNYSSELNVNALELDDSALYLCASSYADSSGEQYFGPGTRLTVT.

The chain combines TRBV5-6 with TRBJ2-5, with a weak D call TRBD2 (6 bases). Germline CDR1 and CDR2: SGHDT and YYEEEE. The V and J ends lost 4 bases and 6 bases respectively, with 19 bases between them. The CDR3 is made up of 15 amino acids. The CDR3 spells CASSPGTGSVKTQYF. The DNA of the CDR3 is TGTGCCAGCAGCCCCGGGACTGGCAGCGTGAAGACCCAGTACTTC.

The V call is TRBV2, the J call TRBJ1-3; possibly TRBD1 for D (6 bases). The germline V gene encodes CDR1 SNHLY and CDR2 FYNNEI. CDR3 length equals 16 residues. V was shortened by 4 bases and J by 1 base, with 14 bases between the two germline ends. CDR3 region: CASSGRAGVSGNTIYF. As DNA, the CDR3 is TGTGCCAGCAGTGGGAGGGCAGGGGTATCTGGAAACACCATATATTTT.

The chain couples TRBV11-2 to TRBJ2-2, with 8 nucleotides matching TRBD2. With V trimmed by 5 bases and J by 2 bases, 4 bases remained unmatched. Per the germline V gene, CDR1 is SGHAT and CDR2 is FQNNGV. The CDR3 length is 15 residues. CDR3 sequence (DNA): TGTGCCAGCAGCCAGATAGCGGGAAACACCGGGGAGCTGTTTTTT. Translated: CASSQIAGNTGELFF. The full variable domain, in which reference TRBV11-2 and TRBJ2-2 provide the parts outside the CDR3, is EAGVAQSPRYKIIEKRQSVAFWCNPISGHATLYWYQQILGQGPKLLIQFQNNGVVDDSQLPKDRFSAERLKGVDSTLKIQPAKLEDSAVYLCASSQIAGNTGELFFGEGSRLTVL.

The J gene is TRBJ2-2, the V gene TRBV11-2, with 9 bases fitting TRBD2. After removal of 4 bases from V and 4 bases from J, the junction contained 10 bases not matched to a gene. The CDR3 contains 17 residues. Germline CDR1 SGHAT, CDR2 FQNNGV. The CDR3 spells CASSSFSGRGFTGELFF. The CDR3, as DNA: TGTGCCAGCAGCTCCTTTAGCGGGAGAGGGTTCACCGGGGAGCTGTTTTTT.

This chain joins TRBV27 and TRBJ1-5, with D possibly being TRBD1 (6 bases). The CDR3 spans 14 residues. In germline, CDR1 is MNHEY, CDR2 SMNVEV (reference sequence). V lost 7 bases and J 0 bases, leaving 10 bases between the germline ends. CDR3 sequence reads: CASKQGPSNQPQHF. CDR3 bases: TGTGCCAGCAAACAGGGCCCTAGCAATCAGCCCCAGCATTTT.

CDR3 coding DNA: TGTGCCAGCAGTGATCTTTGGGACAGGGGTGGGAGTCGAGGTGGCTACACCTTC. This encodes CASSDLWDRGGSRGGYTF. The chain is built from TRBV6-1 and TRBJ1-2, with TRBD1 identical over 10 bases. Losses at the gene ends were 3 bases for V and 7 bases for J; bases not matched to a gene: 17. There are 18 residues in the CDR3. CDR1 and CDR2 (germline): MNHNS, SASEGT.

This rearrangement joins TRBV7-2 to TRBJ1-1; 9 nucleotides agree with TRBD1. The CDR3 is made up of 17 amino acids. CDR1 is SGHTA, CDR2 FQGNSA, per germline. J gave up 5 bases and V 3 bases, and 13 bases lay outside the gene matches. The CDR3 bases are TGTGCCAGCAGCTTGTGGGGACAGGGACCCCAAGGGACTGAAGCTTTCTTT. This translates into CASSLWGQGPQGTEAFF.

V gene TRBV2 combines with J gene TRBJ2-3, with D perhaps matching TRBD1 (6 bases). V was pared by 11 bases and J by 0 bases, with 21 bases between. The CDR3 runs to 16 residues. Germline CDR1 and CDR2: SNHLY and FYNNEI. The CDR3 DNA follows: TGTGCCGAGGACAGTGGAGTACCACCTAGCACAGATACGCAGTATTTT. Translated: CAEDSGVPPSTDTQYF.